The clone carrying this TCR beta chain was seen more than once but under ten times. The target antigen is unknown. Using constant-segment primers, 5'RACE produced TCR alpha and TCR beta cDNA libraries carrying sample barcodes and UMIs. TCRdb independently ran MiXCR on the 5' RACE reads; one entry per CDR3 protein. Of 300,000 or so distinct CDR3 sequences listed, 15% to 20% were seen once; the top ten hold around a fifth. This sample is part of a study of T-cell memory formation after mild COVID-19. Germline CDR1 and CDR2: SGHVS and FQNEAQ. Trimming removed 0 bases from V and 8 bases from J, with 13 bases in between. This CDR3 comprises 14 residues. Findings of the study overall: The SARS-CoV-2 specificity of second-wave clones reaching peak at day 37 remained unverified.

Input material: PBMCs or a T cell subset sorted from them (not recorded which). This TCR was sampled from a man aged 18-30 years who had mild COVID-19 (a few samples of this study predate the infection). Cell type and time point are not known. The V call is TRBV7-8, the J call TRBJ1-1; maybe TRBD1 (6 bases). DNA for the CDR3: TGTGCCAGCAGCTTAGCCAGGGGCCGGATGGAAGCTTTCTTT. The encoded protein is CASSLARGRMEAFF.